This is a list of T cell receptor beta chains from one sample in a study of blood T cells in healthy people across ages. TCRdb fed the 5' RACE reads into MiXCR, producing one record per CDR3 protein. The sample lists 1,300,000 or so distinct CDR3 sequences; approximately 59% were seen once. Specimen: blood. These receptors originate from a man aged 18 to 30 in good health. The CDR3 runs from the conserved cysteine through the conserved F or W. Fields, in order: clone size, D gene, V gene, J gene, CDR3 protein, CDR3 DNA. The D gene is left open where the match is weak. Clone size is shown for a subset of rows, as once, few, many or a class of expanded clone.

-	-	TRBV6-5	TRBJ2-1	CASSATKVWNEQFF	TGTGCCAGCAGCGCCACGAAAGTGTGGAATGAGCAGTTCTTC
many	-	TRBV6-2/TRBV6-3	TRBJ1-6	CASSYSGENSPLHF	TGTGCCAGCAGTTACTCAGGGGAAAATTCACCCCTCCACTTT
-	TRBD2	TRBV4-1	TRBJ2-3	CASSQGAPTIIAGATDTQYF	TGCGCCAGCAGCCAAGGGGCCCCAACAATTATAGCGGGAGCCACAGATACGCAGTATTTT
-	-	TRBV29-1	TRBJ1-2	CSVEDHWGLGGYTF	TGCAGCGTCGAAGATCATTGGGGACTGGGGGGCTACACCTTC
few	TRBD2	TRBV10-3	TRBJ2-4	CAISESGLAGGPGDIQYF	TGTGCCATCAGTGAGTCGGGACTAGCGGGGGGCCCAGGAGACATTCAGTACTTC
-	TRBD1	TRBV25-1	TRBJ2-5	CASSGKTGWRETQYF	TGTGCCAGCAGTGGGAAGACAGGGTGGCGAGAGACCCAGTACTTC
few	-	TRBV6-6	TRBJ1-1	CASSYSARLNTEAFF	TGTGCCAGCAGTTACTCGGCCAGATTGAACACTGAAGCTTTCTTT
once	-	TRBV7-2	TRBJ2-7	CASSYYLTYEQYF	TGTGCCAGCAGCTACTACCTAACCTACGAGCAGTACTTC
-	-	TRBV7-7	TRBJ2-1	CASSRGRGDEQFF	TGTGCTAGCAGCCGAGGCAGGGGTGATGAGCAGTTCTTC
-	TRBD1	TRBV7-9	TRBJ1-1	CASSLATGSPYKAFF	TGTGCCAGCAGCTTAGCGACAGGGTCTCCCTACAAAGCTTTCTTT
few	TRBD1	TRBV5-1	TRBJ1-1	CASSFGQGHTEAFF	TGCGCCAGCAGCTTCGGACAGGGGCACACTGAAGCTTTCTTT
-	-	TRBV11-2	TRBJ2-1	CASSLEVVSGVEQFF	TGTGCCAGCAGCTTAGAGGTGGTTTCAGGCGTTGAGCAGTTCTTC
few	TRBD2	TRBV7-2	TRBJ2-7	CASSLDGTRSPLTYEQYF	TGTGCCAGCAGCTTAGACGGGACTAGGAGCCCACTCACCTACGAGCAGTACTTC
-	-	TRBV28	TRBJ2-1	CASSLKLGGAIGNNEQFF	TGTGCCAGCAGTTTGAAGTTGGGGGGCGCGATCGGCAACAATGAGCAGTTCTTC
-	-	TRBV3-1	TRBJ2-1	CAGSPSVRYNEQFF	TGTGCCGGCAGCCCTAGCGTCCGCTACAATGAGCAGTTCTTC
-	TRBD1	TRBV11-2	TRBJ1-6	CASSSTSGTGSYNSPLHF	TGTGCCAGCAGCTCGACCTCGGGGACAGGCTCCTATAATTCACCCCTCCACTTT
few	-	TRBV10-3	TRBJ2-7	CAISEGQGQGEQYF	TGTGCCATCAGTGAAGGGCAGGGCCAAGGGGAGCAGTACTTC
-	TRBD2	TRBV7-9	TRBJ2-7	CASSSLAVASYNEQYF	TGTGCCAGCAGCTCGCTAGCGGTTGCCTCCTACAATGAGCAGTACTTC
-	-	TRBV25-1	TRBJ1-1	CASSDTRQANTEAFF	TGTGCCAGCAGCGACACAAGACAGGCAAACACTGAAGCTTTCTTT
-	-	TRBV4-1	TRBJ1-6	CASSQVDLSSYNSPLHF	TGCGCCAGCAGCCAGGTGGATCTAAGCTCCTATAATTCACCCCTCCACTTT
-	TRBD1	TRBV7-2	TRBJ1-1	CASSSPSRQGGTEAFF	TGTGCCAGCAGTTCACCCTCGAGGCAGGGGGGCACTGAAGCTTTCTTT
-	-	TRBV29-1	TRBJ1-5	CSVGEDQPQHF	TGCAGCGTGGGTGAGGATCAGCCCCAGCATTTT
-	TRBD1	TRBV6-6	TRBJ1-2	CASETGGLSYTF	TGTGCCAGCGAGACAGGGGGTTTGAGCTACACCTTC
once	-	TRBV28	TRBJ2-7	CAIQPPAGKAGEQYF	TGTGCCATCCAACCTCCAGCAGGGAAAGCTGGCGAGCAGTACTTC
-	-	TRBV12-3/TRBV12-4	TRBJ1-4	CASSLDSLGEKLFF	TGTGCCAGCAGTTTGGACAGTCTGGGAGAAAAACTGTTTTTT
once	TRBD2	TRBV4-1	TRBJ2-5	CASSQGSGRFAETQYF	TGCGCCAGCAGCCAAGGTAGCGGGAGATTCGCAGAGACCCAGTACTTC
-	TRBD1	TRBV7-2	TRBJ2-1	CASSFNSGGTAKNEQFF	TGTGCCAGCAGCTTTAATTCTGGTGGGACAGCGAAAAATGAGCAGTTCTTC
few	TRBD1	TRBV5-1	TRBJ1-2	CASSTRGDGYTF	TGCGCCAGCAGCACCAGGGGGGACGGCTACACCTTC
-	-	TRBV6-5	TRBJ1-2	CASSPPGGTRGGYTF	TGTGCCAGCAGTCCGCCGGGGGGGACAAGGGGCGGCTACACCTTC
-	-	TRBV7-9	TRBJ2-3	CASSFSEADTQYF	TGTGCCAGCAGCTTTTCCGAGGCCGATACGCAGTATTTT
-	-	TRBV9	TRBJ2-5	CASSVALGGETQYF	TGTGCCAGCAGCGTAGCTCTGGGGGGAGAGACCCAGTACTTC
-	-	TRBV7-6	TRBJ1-6	CASSLSPLSSYNSPLHF	TGTGCCAGCAGCTTATCGCCCCTCAGCTCCTATAATTCACCCCTCCACTTT
few	-	TRBV5-1	TRBJ2-3	CASSSDPSTDTQYF	TGCGCCAGCAGCTCCGACCCTAGCACAGATACGCAGTATTTT
-	TRBD2	TRBV5-1	TRBJ2-1	CASSLGLAGPYYNEQFF	TGCGCCAGCAGCTTGGGCCTAGCGGGACCCTACTACAATGAGCAGTTCTTC
few	TRBD2	TRBV10-3	TRBJ2-3	CAIRRTSGRITDTQYF	TGTGCCATCAGGAGGACTAGCGGGAGGATCACAGATACGCAGTATTTT
once	-	TRBV6-1	TRBJ2-3	CVSSAAGTLVETQYF	TGTGTCAGCAGTGCCGCCGGGACCTTAGTGGAGACCCAGTACTTT
-	TRBD2	TRBV4-1	TRBJ2-3	CASSQVAGGMSDTQYF	TGCGCCAGCAGCCAAGTAGCGGGCGGGATGTCGGATACGCAGTATTTT
-	-	TRBV20-1	TRBJ2-7	CSAKAGRDEQYF	TGCAGTGCTAAAGCAGGGAGAGACGAGCAGTACTTC
-	-	TRBV4-1	TRBJ1-1	CASSPGSYGSRNTEAFF	TGCGCCAGCAGCCCGGGATCTTATGGCAGTAGGAACACTGAAGCTTTCTTT
-	-	TRBV2	TRBJ2-7	CASSEIQGLTYEQYF	TGTGCCAGCAGTGAAATTCAGGGGCTGACCTACGAGCAGTACTTC
-	TRBD1	TRBV2	TRBJ1-2	CATSRDSLGYGYTF	TGTGCCACGTCCCGGGACAGTTTAGGTTATGGCTACACCTTC
-	TRBD2	TRBV11-2	TRBJ2-1	CASSLGRRWGGDYNEQFF	TGTGCCAGCAGCTTAGGTCGCCGGTGGGGAGGGGATTACAATGAGCAGTTCTTC
-	-	TRBV4-2	TRBJ2-1	CASSQDVGRHEQFF	TGTGCCAGCAGCCAAGATGTTGGGCGGCATGAGCAGTTCTTC
-	-	TRBV2	TRBJ2-7	CASSEVVTYEQYF	TGTGCCAGCAGTGAAGTTGTGACCTACGAGCAGTACTTC
-	-	TRBV27	TRBJ2-1	CASSLLVLEGNNEQFF	TGTGCCAGCAGTTTATTGGTCCTAGAAGGAAACAATGAGCAGTTCTTC
-	TRBD2	TRBV6-5	TRBJ2-7	CASSYLLAGGFYEQYF	TGTGCCAGCAGTTACCTACTAGCGGGAGGTTTCTACGAGCAGTACTTC
-	TRBD1	TRBV4-1	TRBJ1-5	CASSQEGGQGSYSNQPQHF	TGCGCCAGCAGCCAAGAGGGCGGACAGGGATCGTATAGCAATCAGCCCCAGCATTTT
-	TRBD1	TRBV4-2	TRBJ1-5	CASSQETGGINQPQHF	TGTGCCAGCAGCCAAGAGACAGGGGGTATCAATCAGCCCCAGCATTTT
few	-	TRBV4-3	TRBJ1-1	CASSQDMANTEAFF	TGCGCCAGCAGCCAAGATATGGCTAACACTGAAGCTTTCTTT
-	-	TRBV10-3	TRBJ1-6	CAISGNGGDNSPLHF	TGTGCCATCAGTGGGAATGGGGGGGATAATTCACCCCTCCACTTT
-	-	TRBV24-1	TRBJ2-3	CATSDFRLDTQYF	TGTGCCACCAGTGACTTTCGATTAGATACGCAGTATTTT
-	-	TRBV7-8	TRBJ1-2	CASSLGAPGYGYTF	TGTGCCAGCAGTTTAGGGGCGCCGGGCTATGGCTACACCTTC
-	-	TRBV7-2	TRBJ2-3	CASSLGWQSTDTQYF	TGTGCCAGCAGCTTAGGGTGGCAGAGCACAGATACGCAGTATTTT
-	TRBD1	TRBV4-2	TRBJ2-1	CASSQADRENEQFF	TGTGCCAGCAGCCAGGCAGACAGGGAGAATGAGCAGTTCTTC
-	TRBD1	TRBV28	TRBJ2-7	CASTLGAGGSYEQYF	TGTGCCAGCACCCTGGGGGCAGGGGGCTCCTACGAGCAGTACTTC
few	-	TRBV6-6	TRBJ2-3	CASSPAGAPSTDTQYF	TGTGCCAGCAGCCCTGCGGGGGCTCCTAGCACAGATACGCAGTATTTT
-	-	TRBV27	TRBJ1-4	CASSAGRRAVNEKLFF	TGTGCCAGCAGTGCCGGACGCAGGGCCGTTAATGAAAAACTGTTTTTT
-	-	TRBV12-3/TRBV12-4	TRBJ2-3	CASSFGQADTQYF	TGTGCCAGCAGTTTCGGGCAAGCAGATACGCAGTATTTT
-	-	TRBV21-1	TRBJ2-4	CASSKGVGGGLAKNIQYF	TGTGCCAGCAGCAAGGGAGTGGGGGGCGGATTAGCCAAAAACATTCAGTACTTC
-	-	TRBV20-1	TRBJ2-3	CSAFPWATQSTDTQYF	TGCAGTGCCTTTCCATGGGCGACTCAAAGCACAGATACGCAGTATTTT